The present T cell receptor beta chain was sequenced within a study of somatic mutations in cytotoxic T cells in rheumatoid arthritis. Looking at the study overall: Prior to any treatment and right after diagnosis, patient blood (under 31 ml EDTA) was drawn.

Sequencing was performed with immunoSEQ multiplex PCR; in TCRdb, only in-frame clones are kept and a portion is missing. The sample consists of 9,000 to 13,000 clones, about 80% of them appearing once. This CDR3 is built from 14 residues. CDR1 is SGHTS and CDR2 is YDEGEE in the germline V gene. V shed 3 bases and J 6 bases; nucleotides not matched to a gene: 5. Positive magnetic bead selection separated CD4+ and CD8+ cells, and flow cytometry confirmed purity. Study observations and caveats: Relative to age-matched healthy controls, rheumatoid arthritis patients did not differ significantly in CD8+ T-cell clonality.

To note about this clone: Its specificity is unknown.

The V gene is TRBV5-8, the J gene TRBJ2-2, with TRBD2 identical over 7 bases. Sample: CD8+ T cells sorted from blood. The sequence was obtained from an adult with rheumatoid arthritis. The CDR3 loop is CASSYGLVAGELFF. CDR3 DNA: TGTGCCAGCAGCTACGGACTAGTTGCCGGGGAGCTGTTTTTT.